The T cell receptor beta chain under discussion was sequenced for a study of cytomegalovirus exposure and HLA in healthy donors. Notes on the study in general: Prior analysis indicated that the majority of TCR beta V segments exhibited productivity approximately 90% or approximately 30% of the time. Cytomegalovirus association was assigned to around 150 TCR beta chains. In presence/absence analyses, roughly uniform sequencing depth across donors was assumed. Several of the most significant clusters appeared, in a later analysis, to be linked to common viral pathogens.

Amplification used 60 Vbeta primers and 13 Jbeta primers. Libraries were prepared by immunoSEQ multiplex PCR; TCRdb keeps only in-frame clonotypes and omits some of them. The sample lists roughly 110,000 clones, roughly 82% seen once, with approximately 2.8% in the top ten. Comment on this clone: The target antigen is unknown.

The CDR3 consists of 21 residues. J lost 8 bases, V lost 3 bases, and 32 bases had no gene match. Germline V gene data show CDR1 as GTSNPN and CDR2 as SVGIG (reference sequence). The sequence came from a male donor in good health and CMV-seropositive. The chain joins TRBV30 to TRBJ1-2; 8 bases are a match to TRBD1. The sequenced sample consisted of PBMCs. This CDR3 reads CAWRVALDTQLQGASVEGYTF. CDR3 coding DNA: TGTGCCTGGAGGGTGGCGCTTGACACCCAATTGCAGGGGGCGTCGGTTGAGGGCTACACCTTC.